The 24 T cell receptor beta chains listed next were all sequenced from one sample in a study of early T cells in non-severe SARS-CoV-2 infection (TCRdb year 2021). The library was built by means of 5' RACE. TCRdb lists the instrument as NextSeq 500. In-frame beta chains were kept once TCRdb had trimmed the public reads at Q25 with fastp and called clones with MiXCR. When rows share a CDR3 protein, they turn into one entry using the most common DNA and genes. The sample has roughly 49,000 distinct CDR3 sequences on record, less than 4.5% of them singletons. Together, the top ten hold about 6% of the sample. Specimen: whole blood. These receptors originate from an adult who was a healthcare worker with PCR-confirmed SARS-CoV-2 infection or an uninfected control (not recorded which).

This clonotype showed up many times. The chain carries TRBV30 and TRBJ1-2; D may be TRBD1 (5 bases). Trimming pared 4 bases from V and 4 bases from J, leaving 19 bases between. Germline assignment: CDR1 GTSNPN and CDR2 SVGIG (reference sequence). The CDR3 has 15 amino acids. In nucleotides, the CDR3 is TGTGCCTGGACCCTCCTAGTGGGGGTGGGCTATGGCTACACCTTC. Residues: CAWTLLVGVGYGYTF.

There are a few counts of this clonotype. The genes are TRBV24-1 and TRBJ2-3; 7 positions match TRBD2. The CDR3 covers 14 residues. V lost 3 bases and J lost 10; bases outside the gene matches: 9. Germline V lookup: CDR1 KGHDR, CDR2 SFDVKD. The CDR3 DNA is TGTGCCACCAGTGATCCAAAGACTAGCTTGGCGCAGTATTTT. This codes for CATSDPKTSLAQYF.

This chain connects TRBV6-1 to TRBJ1-2; D is unresolved. CDR1 MNHNS and CDR2 SASEGT come from the germline V gene. Trimming stripped 6 bases from V and 2 bases from J, with 13 bases between. The CDR3 is 14 amino acids. This CDR3 reads CASSGTQWNYGYTF. CDR3 bases: TGTGCCAGCAGCGGAACTCAGTGGAACTATGGCTACACCTTC.

The sample holds many counts of this clonotype. CDR3 sequence reads: CASSQGPGLAYEQYF. The CDR3 DNA reads TGTGCCAGCTCACAGGGTCCGGGACTAGCCTACGAGCAGTACTTC. This chain joins TRBV18 and TRBJ2-7, with 8 bases matching TRBD2. V shed 4 bases and J 2 bases; nucleotides not matched to a gene: 7. Germline CDR1 is KGHSH and CDR2 is LQKENI. CDR3 size: 15 residues.

This clonotype has a count of ten or more. V gene TRBV7-9 combines with J gene TRBJ2-7, with 8 bases fitting TRBD2. CDR3 length: 15 residues. Trimming took 4 bases from V and 2 from J; bases not matched to a gene: 7. Germline V gene lookup returns CDR1 SEHNR and CDR2 FQNEAQ (reference sequence). This CDR3 is CASSSIRSGTYEQYF. The CDR3 coding sequence is TGTGCCAGCAGCTCCATACGTAGCGGGACCTACGAGCAGTACTTC.

This clonotype was detected ten times or more. The chain has TRBV7-2 and TRBJ2-2, with a possible D match to TRBD1 (5 bases). V was shortened by 1 base and J by 8 bases, with 8 bases between the two germline ends. The V gene's germline CDR1 is SGHTA and CDR2 FQGNSA. This CDR3 region has 13 residues. The CDR3 DNA reads as TGTGCCAGCAGCTTAGTAGGGGCAGGGGAGCTGTTTTTT. It is translated as CASSLVGAGELFF.

This clonotype is labeled medium-sized. This rearrangement joins TRBV29-1 to TRBJ2-1; possibly TRBD1 for D (5 bases). CDR1 SQVTM and CDR2 ANQGSEA come from the germline V gene. This CDR3 spans 15 amino acids. Trimming shortened V by 6 bases and J by 5 bases, and 20 bases separated the two germline ends. CDR3 DNA sequence: TGCAGCGTCCTGACCGATGGGGCCCCGAACAATGAGCAGTTCTTC. This translates into CSVLTDGAPNNEQFF.

This clonotype was recorded many times. The J gene is TRBJ2-7, the V gene TRBV5-5; no clear D gene. The CDR3 is 11 amino acids. Trimming removed 0 bases from V and 5 bases from J, with 3 bases in between. Germline V gives CDR1 SGHKS, CDR2 YYEKEE (reference sequence). The CDR3 DNA reads TGTGCCAGCAGCTTGGGCGACGAGCAGTACTTC. This encodes CASSLGDEQYF.

V and J are TRBV24-1 and TRBJ2-1; TRBD1 or TRBD2 may be the D gene (6 bases each). V was cut by 8 bases and J by 7 bases, with 20 bases left in between. The CDR3 runs 15 residues. Per the germline V gene, CDR1 is KGHDR and CDR2 is SFDVKD. The CDR3 sequence: CATTSGAGWENEQFF. The CDR3, as DNA: TGTGCCACCACCTCGGGGGCGGGGTGGGAAAATGAGCAGTTCTTC.

The chain is built from TRBV3-1 and TRBJ1-5, with unresolved D. This CDR3 contains 14 residues. Germline CDR1 LGHDT, CDR2 YNNKEL (reference sequence). V lost 4 bases and J lost 1, with 8 bases in between. The CDR3 DNA is TGTGCCAGCAGCCTGGACGGGAGCAATCAGCCCCAGCATTTT. Protein sequence: CASSLDGSNQPQHF.

Many counts were recorded for this clonotype. The chain links TRBV29-1 to TRBJ1-2, with D possibly TRBD1 on 5 matching bases. The CDR3 loop spans 12 amino acids. The germline V gene has CDR1 SQVTM and CDR2 ANQGSEA. V shed 6 bases and J shed 1 base, with 9 bases lying between them. The CDR3 is CSVATDNYGYTF. The CDR3 nucleotides are TGCAGCGTGGCGACAGATAACTATGGCTACACCTTC. The complete variable domain, with remaining parts taken from reference TRBV29-1 and TRBJ1-2, reads SAVISQKPSRDICQRGTSLTIQCQVDSQVTMMFWYRQQPGQSLTLIATANQGSEATYESGFVIDKFPISRPNLTFSTLTVSNMSPEDSSIYLCSVATDNYGYTFGSGTRLTVV.

This clonotype turned up a few times. This chain uses TRBV25-1 with TRBJ2-5, with D tentatively TRBD1 or TRBD2 (5 bases each). In germline, CDR1 is MGHDK, CDR2 SYGVNS. The CDR3 length is 15 residues. Trimming pared 4 bases from V and 4 bases from J, leaving 16 bases between. CDR3 bases: TGTGCCAGCAGTGCATCCCTCGGGACCGCAGAGACCCAGTACTTC. Its protein is CASSASLGTAETQYF. Based on the CDR3 plus reference TRBV25-1 and TRBJ2-5, the full variable domain is EADIYQTPRYLVIGTGKKITLECSQTMGHDKMYWYQQDPGMELHLIHYSYGVNSTEKGDLSSESTVSRIRTEHFPLTLESARPSHTSQYLCASSASLGTAETQYFGPGTRLLVL.

As for this clonotype: A read error may be the cause here, since a much bigger clone is one base away. This chain connects TRBV5-4 to TRBJ2-3; 7 nucleotides agree with TRBD1. CDR1 is SGHNT, CDR2 YYREEE, per germline (reference sequence). The ends lost 3 bases at V and 4 bases at J; junction bases unmatched: 5. CDR3 length equals 14 residues. Here the CDR3 reads CASSSQGSSDTQYF. The CDR3 nucleotides are TGTGCCAGCAGCTCACAGGGGAGCTCAGATACGCAGTATTTT.

The V call is TRBV7-9, the J call TRBJ1-1; D not certain. The CDR3 sequence is 12 residues long. The germline V gene encodes CDR1 SEHNR and CDR2 FQNEAQ (reference sequence). Trimming took 5 bases from V and 6 from J, leaving 10 bases between them. For the CDR3, the DNA is TGTGCCAGCAGCGTAGTACTGCCTGAAGCTTTCTTT. This sequence encodes CASSVVLPEAFF.

V and J are TRBV24-1 and TRBJ2-2; D uncertain. V dropped 3 bases and J dropped 6 bases, with 22 bases sitting between them. The V gene's germline CDR1 is KGHDR and CDR2 SFDVKD. The CDR3 extends over 18 amino acids. The CDR3 is CATSDRVFETPKPGELFF. In DNA form, the CDR3 reads TGTGCCACCAGTGATCGCGTATTCGAAACACCGAAGCCCGGGGAGCTGTTTTTT.

This clonotype was counted at least ten times. The gene calls are TRBV6-6 and TRBJ2-3; D possibly corresponds to TRBD1 (5 bases). The V gene's germline CDR1 is MNHNY and CDR2 SVGAGI (reference sequence). Trimming removed 0 bases at V and 2 bases at J, with 9 bases between. This CDR3 region has 15 residues. CDR3 loop: CASSYSKGSTDTQYF. CDR3 DNA: TGTGCCAGCAGTTACTCGAAGGGGTCCACAGATACGCAGTATTTT.

In its sample, this clonotype was seen many times. V is TRBV9 and J is TRBJ2-7; D is uncertain. The ends were cut back, 4 bases at V and 3 bases at J, with 11 bases in the middle. This CDR3 is 13 amino acids long. CDR1 and CDR2 (germline): SGDLS, YYNGEE. CDR3 sequence: CASSPGSGYEQYF. In DNA form, the CDR3 reads TGTGCCAGCAGCCCCGGGTCAGGCTACGAGCAGTACTTC.

This clonotype was counted at least ten times. The J gene is TRBJ2-1, the V gene TRBV29-1, with 7 bases lining up with TRBD2. The germline V gene has CDR1 SQVTM and CDR2 ANQGSEA. The CDR3 spans 14 residues. The J segment lost 7 bases and the V segment lost 4 bases, leaving 10 bases of the junction unmatched. The CDR3 DNA is TGCAGCGTTGCGTTCGGGACTACATTAAATGAGCAGTTCTTC. Translating it yields CSVAFGTTLNEQFF.

The table lists this clonotype with many counts. The chain employs TRBV6-6 and TRBJ2-5; no definite D call. CDR3 size: 13 residues. Germline V gives CDR1 MNHNY, CDR2 SVGAGI (reference sequence). Deletions cut 7 bases from V and 2 bases from J, with 11 bases between. CDR3 loop: CASMGSKQETQYF. CDR3 coding DNA: TGTGCCAGCATGGGATCTAAGCAAGAGACCCAGTACTTC.

This clonotype has a count of ten or more. This chain joins TRBV24-1 and TRBJ2-3, with TRBD2 identical over 11 bases. J lost 0 bases, V lost 4 bases, and 2 bases had no gene match. The germline CDR1 and CDR2 sequences are KGHDR and SFDVKD. The CDR3 has 16 residues. The CDR3 nucleotides read TGTGCCACCAGTGAGGCTAGCGGGGGGAGCACAGATACGCAGTATTTT. Protein sequence: CATSEASGGSTDTQYF.

This clonotype was counted ten times or more. The chain couples TRBV7-2 to TRBJ2-7; a possible D gene is TRBD1 (5 bases). The germline V and J ends were trimmed by 5 bases and 1 base, with 15 bases remaining between them. The CDR3 runs 15 residues. Germline V gene lookup returns CDR1 SGHTA and CDR2 FQGNSA. The CDR3 reads CASSPPGPVSYEQYF. The CDR3 nucleotides read TGTGCCAGCAGCCCCCCAGGGCCTGTATCCTACGAGCAGTACTTC.

This clonotype was recorded a few times. For the CDR3, the DNA is TGCAGCGTCCGCAGGGGAGGGGAGCAGTACTTC. Residues: CSVRRGGEQYF. The rearrangement uses TRBV29-1 and TRBJ2-7; D is perhaps TRBD2 (7 bases). CDR1 is SQVTM, CDR2 ANQGSEA, per germline. The CDR3 length is 11 residues. V lost 6 bases, J lost 7 bases, and 13 bases lay in between.

This clonotype was recorded a few times. This sequence joins TRBV6-6 and TRBJ1-2; TRBD1 matches at 7 bases. The CDR3 spans 13 residues. Looked up from germline, CDR1 is MNHNY and CDR2 is SVGAGI (reference sequence). V was clipped by 6 bases and J by 4 bases; unmatched bases: 5. Written as DNA, the CDR3 is TGTGCCAGCAGGGGGACAGAAACCTATGGCTACACCTTC. Translated: CASRGTETYGYTF.

This clonotype was picked up many times. The chain links TRBV20-1 to TRBJ2-7; 12 nucleotides align to TRBD2. V was clipped by 4 bases and J by 5 bases; unmatched bases: 12. Germline CDR1 and CDR2: DFQATT and SNEGSKA (reference sequence). The CDR3 is 16 amino acids. In DNA form, the CDR3 reads TGCAGTGCTATTAGTTTGACTAGCGGGAGAAAAGACGAGCAGTACTTC. Amino acid sequence: CSAISLTSGRKDEQYF.